Listed here are 2 T cell receptor beta chains from one sample, sequenced in a study of neurological immune-mediated disorders. TCRdb re-derived calls from the 5' RACE reads in MiXCR, one entry per CDR3 protein. Here the sample spans roughly 100,000 distinct CDR3 sequences, about a tenth being singletons. Sample time point: longitudinal time-point 3. Input material: PBMCs. Receptor source: a female donor with HTLV-1-associated myelopathy (HAM/TSP).

This clonotype turned up a few times. The J gene is TRBJ1-5, the V gene TRBV27; D is possibly TRBD1 (5 bases). This CDR3 comprises 15 residues. Per germline, CDR1 MNHEY and CDR2 SMNVEV (reference sequence). The V and J ends lost 0 bases and 6 bases respectively, with 12 bases between them. CDR3 amino acids: CASSLSGRVRQPQHF. CDR3 nucleotides: TGTGCCAGCAGTTTATCGGGGCGGGTTCGTCAGCCCCAGCATTTT.

The rearrangement links TRBV7-8 to TRBJ2-1; D is undetermined. This CDR3 comprises 12 residues. Trimming stripped 4 bases from V and 8 bases from J, with 9 bases between. In germline, CDR1 is SGHVS, CDR2 FQNEAQ. The CDR3 sequence: CASSSNQYEQFF. In DNA, the CDR3 is TGTGCCAGCAGCTCAAATCAGTATGAGCAGTTCTTC.